This TCR beta chain was captured by sequencing in a study of spatial heterogeneity in lung cancer. This clonotype counts as medium-sized. Time point here: sample taken at primary tumor resection. Untreated early-stage non-small cell lung cancer patients, over 55 in total, were the donors. Whole RNA from tumor, nontumor lung or frozen PBMC was sequenced unsorted. MiXCR, run by TCRdb on the 5' RACE reads, gives a single entry per CDR3 protein. The sample carries 8,000 or so distinct CDR3 sequences, roughly a sixth recorded once. Trimming at V came to 3 bases and at J to 0 bases, leaving 6 bases not matched to a gene. Germline V gene lookup returns CDR1 SGHRS and CDR2 YFSETQ. The CDR3 is 17 residues long.

The source was normal lung tissue next to the tumor, collected at surgery. This chain uses TRBV5-1 with TRBJ2-1; TRBD2 matches 10 bases. This receptor was identified in a male donor with early-stage non-small cell lung cancer. The CDR3 nucleotides read TGCGCCAGCAGCTCCGACTTAGCGGGAGGCTCCTACAATGAGCAGTTCTTC. This translates into CASSSDLAGGSYNEQFF.